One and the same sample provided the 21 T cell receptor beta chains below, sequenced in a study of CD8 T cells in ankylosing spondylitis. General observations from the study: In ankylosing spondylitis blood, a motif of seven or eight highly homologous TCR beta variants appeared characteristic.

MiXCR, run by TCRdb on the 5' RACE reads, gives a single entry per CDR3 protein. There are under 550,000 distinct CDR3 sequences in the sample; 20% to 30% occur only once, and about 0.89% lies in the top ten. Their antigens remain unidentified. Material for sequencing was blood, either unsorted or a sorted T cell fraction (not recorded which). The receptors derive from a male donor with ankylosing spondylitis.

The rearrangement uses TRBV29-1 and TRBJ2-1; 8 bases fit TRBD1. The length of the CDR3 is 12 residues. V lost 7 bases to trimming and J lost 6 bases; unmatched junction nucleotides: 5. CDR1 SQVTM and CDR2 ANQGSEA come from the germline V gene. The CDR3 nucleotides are TGCAGCGCTGGGCAGGGGGCCAATGAGCAGTTCTTC. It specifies CSAGQGANEQFF.

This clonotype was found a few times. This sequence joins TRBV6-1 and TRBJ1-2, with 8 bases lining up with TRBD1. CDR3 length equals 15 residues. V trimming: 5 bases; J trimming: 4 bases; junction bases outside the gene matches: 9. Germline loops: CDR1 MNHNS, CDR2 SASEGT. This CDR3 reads CASSTRTGSTYGYTF. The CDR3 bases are TGTGCCAGCAGTACCCGGACAGGGTCTACCTATGGCTACACCTTC.

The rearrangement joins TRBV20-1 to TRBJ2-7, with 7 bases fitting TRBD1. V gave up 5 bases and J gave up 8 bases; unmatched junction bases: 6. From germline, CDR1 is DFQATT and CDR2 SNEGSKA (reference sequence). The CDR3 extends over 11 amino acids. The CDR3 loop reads CSASDREKQYV. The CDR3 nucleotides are TGCAGTGCTTCCGACAGGGAAAAGCAGTACGTC.

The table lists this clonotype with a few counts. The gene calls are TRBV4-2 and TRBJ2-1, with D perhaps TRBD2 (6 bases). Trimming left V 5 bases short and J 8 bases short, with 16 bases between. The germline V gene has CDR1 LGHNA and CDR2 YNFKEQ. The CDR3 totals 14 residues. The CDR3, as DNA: TGTGCCAGCAGCGTAGTGGGTAGCGGATATGAGCAGTTCTTC. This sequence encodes CASSVVGSGYEQFF.

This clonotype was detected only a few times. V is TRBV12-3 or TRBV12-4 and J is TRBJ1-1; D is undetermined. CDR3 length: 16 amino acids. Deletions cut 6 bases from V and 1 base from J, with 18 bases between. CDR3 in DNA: TGTGCCAGCAGGCATACGGGTATGAGCCGGAACACTGAAGCTTTCTTT. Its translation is CASRHTGMSRNTEAFF.

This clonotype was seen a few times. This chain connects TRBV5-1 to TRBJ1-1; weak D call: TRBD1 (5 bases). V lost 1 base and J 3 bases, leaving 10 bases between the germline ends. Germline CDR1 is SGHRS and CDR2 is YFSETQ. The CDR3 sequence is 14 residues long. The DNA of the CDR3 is TGCGCCAGCAGCTTGCGCGGGGGGGACACTGAAGCTTTCTTT. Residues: CASSLRGGDTEAFF.

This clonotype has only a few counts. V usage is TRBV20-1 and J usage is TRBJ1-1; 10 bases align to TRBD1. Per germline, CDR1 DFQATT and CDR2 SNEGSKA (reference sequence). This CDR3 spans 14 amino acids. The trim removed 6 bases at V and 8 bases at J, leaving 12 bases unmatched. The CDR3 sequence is CSAPGQGVLTEAFF. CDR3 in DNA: TGCAGTGCGCCCGGACAGGGGGTTCTTACCGAAGCTTTCTTT.

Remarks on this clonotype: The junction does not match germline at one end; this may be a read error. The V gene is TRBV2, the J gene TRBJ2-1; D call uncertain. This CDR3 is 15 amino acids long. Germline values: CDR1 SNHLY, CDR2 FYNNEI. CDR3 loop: CASRPEAHSYNEQFF. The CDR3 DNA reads TGTGCTAGCAGGCCGGAAGCCCACTCCTACAATGAGCAGTTCTTC.

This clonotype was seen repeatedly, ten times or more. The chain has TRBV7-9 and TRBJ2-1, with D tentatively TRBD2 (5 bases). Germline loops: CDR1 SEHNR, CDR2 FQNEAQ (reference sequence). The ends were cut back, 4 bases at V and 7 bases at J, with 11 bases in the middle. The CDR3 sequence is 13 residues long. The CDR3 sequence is CASSYQLGNEQFF. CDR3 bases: TGTGCCAGCAGCTACCAACTAGGAAATGAGCAGTTCTTC.

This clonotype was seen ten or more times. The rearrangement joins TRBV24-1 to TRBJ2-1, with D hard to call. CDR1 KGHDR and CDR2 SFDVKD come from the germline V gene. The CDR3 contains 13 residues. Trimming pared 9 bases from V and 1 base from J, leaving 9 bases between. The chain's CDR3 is CATRADSYNEQFF. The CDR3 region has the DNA TGTGCCACCCGGGCGGATTCCTACAATGAGCAGTTCTTC.

CDR3 loop: CASSLGQGWANYGYTF. DNA of the CDR3: TGTGCCAGCAGCCTCGGACAGGGGTGGGCTAACTATGGCTACACCTTC. This chain joins TRBV6-1 and TRBJ1-2; 9 nucleotides agree with TRBD1. CDR3 size: 16 residues. Germline V CDR1 and CDR2: MNHNS, SASEGT. J lost 0 bases, V lost 6 bases, and 8 bases had no gene match.

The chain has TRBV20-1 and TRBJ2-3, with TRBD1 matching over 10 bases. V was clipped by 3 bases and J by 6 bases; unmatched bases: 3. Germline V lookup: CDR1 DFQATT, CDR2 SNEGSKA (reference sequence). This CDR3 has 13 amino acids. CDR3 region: CSARGGQGDTQYF. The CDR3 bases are TGCAGTGCTAGGGGGGGACAGGGGGATACGCAGTATTTT.

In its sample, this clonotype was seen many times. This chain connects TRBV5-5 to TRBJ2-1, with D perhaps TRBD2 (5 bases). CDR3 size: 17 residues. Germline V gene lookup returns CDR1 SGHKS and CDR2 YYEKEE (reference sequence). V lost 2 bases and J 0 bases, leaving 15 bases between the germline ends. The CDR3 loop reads CASSLSGGPSSYNEQFF. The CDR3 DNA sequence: TGTGCCAGCAGCTTATCTGGCGGGCCTAGCTCCTACAATGAGCAGTTCTTC.

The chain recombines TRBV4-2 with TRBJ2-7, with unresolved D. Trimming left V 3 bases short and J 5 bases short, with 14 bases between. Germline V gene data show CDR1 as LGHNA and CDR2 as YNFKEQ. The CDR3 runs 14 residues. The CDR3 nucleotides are TGTGCCAGCAGCCAGGGCGGAATTTTGGACGAGCAGTACTTC. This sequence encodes CASSQGGILDEQYF.

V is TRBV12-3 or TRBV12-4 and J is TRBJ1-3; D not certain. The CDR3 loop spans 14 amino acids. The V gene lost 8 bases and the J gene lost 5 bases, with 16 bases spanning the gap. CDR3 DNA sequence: TGTGCCAGCCGCCTAGACGGCACAAGAAACACCATATATTTT. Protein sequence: CASRLDGTRNTIYF.

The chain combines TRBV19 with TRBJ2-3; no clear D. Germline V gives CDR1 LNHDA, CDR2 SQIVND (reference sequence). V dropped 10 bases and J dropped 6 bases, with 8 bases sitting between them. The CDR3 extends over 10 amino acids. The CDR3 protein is CATRRDTQYF. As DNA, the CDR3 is TGTGCCACCAGGCGGGATACGCAGTATTTT.

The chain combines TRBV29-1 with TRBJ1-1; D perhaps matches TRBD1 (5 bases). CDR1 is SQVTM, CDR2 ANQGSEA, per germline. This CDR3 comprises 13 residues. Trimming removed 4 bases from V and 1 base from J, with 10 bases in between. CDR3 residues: CSVVPGGNTEAFF. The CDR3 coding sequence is TGCAGCGTTGTGCCGGGGGGGAACACTGAAGCTTTCTTT.

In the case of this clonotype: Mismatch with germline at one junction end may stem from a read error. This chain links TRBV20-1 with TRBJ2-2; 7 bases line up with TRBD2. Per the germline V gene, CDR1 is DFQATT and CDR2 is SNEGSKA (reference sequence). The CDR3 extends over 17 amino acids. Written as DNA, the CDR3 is TGCTGTGCTTCCCCCATTGGGGGGAGGGGGAACACCGGGGAGCTGTTTTTT. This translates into CCASPIGGRGNTGELFF.

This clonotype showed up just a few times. The CDR3 sequence is CASSYPRGYNEQFF. Written as DNA, the CDR3 is TGTGCCAGCAGCTACCCCAGGGGGTACAATGAGCAGTTCTTC. This chain uses TRBV7-2 with TRBJ2-1; TRBD1 matches at 7 bases. The V gene end was trimmed by 4 bases and the J gene end by 4 bases; junction bases not matched to a gene: 4. This CDR3 is built from 14 residues. The V gene's germline CDR1 is SGHTA and CDR2 FQGNSA.

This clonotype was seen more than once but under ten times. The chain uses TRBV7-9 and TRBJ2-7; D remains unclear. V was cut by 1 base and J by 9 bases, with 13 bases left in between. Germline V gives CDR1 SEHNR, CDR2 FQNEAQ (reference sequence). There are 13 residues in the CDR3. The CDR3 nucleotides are TGTGCCAGCAGCTTAGGGGCGGAGTCGAGGCAGTACTTC. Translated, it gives CASSLGAESRQYF.

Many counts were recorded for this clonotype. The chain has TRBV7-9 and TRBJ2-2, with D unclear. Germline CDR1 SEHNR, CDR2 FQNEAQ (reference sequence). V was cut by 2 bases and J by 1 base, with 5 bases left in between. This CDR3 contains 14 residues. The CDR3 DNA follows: TGTGCCAGCAGCTTATCCGTGAACACCGGGGAGCTGTTTTTT. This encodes CASSLSVNTGELFF.